Following are 27 T cell receptor beta chains from one sample sequenced in a study of blood T cell repertoires in COVID-19. Some clones are missing from TCRdb's copy, which holds only in-frame ones; the method was immunoSEQ multiplex PCR. This table has around 150,000 clones, approximately 91% appearing once. Sequencing was carried out using peripheral blood. The receptors come from a man between 18 and 35 years old with acute or convalescent COVID-19.

J is TRBJ2-7 and V is TRBV27, with 9 bases matching TRBD1. The CDR3 consists of 15 residues. CDR1 is MNHEY, CDR2 SMNVEV, per germline (reference sequence). Losses at the gene ends were 5 bases for V and 5 bases for J; bases not matched to a gene: 10. The CDR3 DNA reads TGTGCCAGCAGTCTGATTCGGACAGGGGTCCACGAGCAGTACTTC. Protein product: CASSLIRTGVHEQYF.

The chain couples TRBV6-5 to TRBJ1-2; 7 bases match TRBD1. This CDR3 comprises 13 residues. CDR1 is MNHEY, CDR2 SVGAGI, per germline. V lost 5 bases and J lost 8; bases outside the gene matches: 8. In nucleotides, the CDR3 is TGTGCCAGCAGTCTTAGACAGGGTTGGGGCTACACCTTC. Translation: CASSLRQGWGYTF.

V is TRBV9 and J is TRBJ2-7, with TRBD1 matching 9 bases. Germline CDR1 SGDLS, CDR2 YYNGEE. The CDR3 covers 14 residues. The ends lost 4 bases at V and 4 bases at J; junction bases unmatched: 6. CDR3 loop: CASSSRQGDYEQYF. CDR3 DNA: TGTGCCAGCAGCTCCCGACAGGGGGATTACGAGCAGTACTTC.

The CDR3, as DNA: TGTGCCAGCACTTCGGACAGGGTGAACACTGAAGCTTTCTTT. Protein sequence: CASTSDRVNTEAFF. The rearrangement links TRBV6-4 to TRBJ1-1; 8 nucleotides agree with TRBD1. The CDR3 sequence is 14 residues long. Trimming cost V 7 bases and J 0 bases; bases outside gene matches: 4. CDR1 and CDR2 (germline): MRHNA, SNTAGT.

This chain's CDR3 is CASVGGGGAEAFF. The CDR3 coding sequence is TGTGCTAGTGTGGGGGGAGGAGGGGCTGAAGCTTTCTTT. This rearrangement joins TRBV12-5 to TRBJ1-1; possibly TRBD1 for D (5 bases). Trimming stripped 7 bases from V and 6 bases from J, with 15 bases between. CDR3 length: 13 amino acids. The germline gives CDR1 LGHNT, CDR2 FRNRAP. Using reference TRBV12-5 and TRBJ1-1 for the parts outside the CDR3, the full variable domain is DARVTQTPRHKVTEMGQEVTMRCQPILGHNTVFWYRQTMMQGLELLAYFRNRAPLDDSGMPKDRFSAEMPDATLATLKIQPSEPRDSAVYFCASVGGGGAEAFFGQGTRLTVV.

This chain connects TRBV29-1 to TRBJ1-1; tentative D call: TRBD1 (5 bases). Per the germline V gene, CDR1 is SQVTM and CDR2 is ANQGSEA. The CDR3 has 14 amino acids. V lost 2 bases to trimming and J lost 5 bases, with 15 bases between them. CDR3 in DNA: TGCAGCGTTGAAAGGCCACCCGGGGGAACTGAAGCTTTCTTT. Translated, it gives CSVERPPGGTEAFF.

CDR3: CAWRLHRGPDNEQFF. CDR3 nucleotides: TGTGCCTGGAGACTCCACAGGGGGCCCGACAATGAGCAGTTCTTC. J is TRBJ2-1 and V is TRBV30; 9 bases map to TRBD1. This CDR3 has 15 amino acids. Germline V gives CDR1 GTSNPN, CDR2 SVGIG (reference sequence). V gave up 3 bases and J gave up 5 bases; unmatched junction bases: 8. Full variable domain (missing parts from reference TRBV30 and TRBJ2-1): SQTIHQWPATLVQPVGSPLSLECTVEGTSNPNLYWYRQAAGRGLQLLFYSVGIGQISSEVPQNLSASRPQDRQFILSSKKLLLSDSGFYLCAWRLHRGPDNEQFFGPGTRLTVL.

The V gene is TRBV5-1, the J gene TRBJ2-3, with 8 bases fitting TRBD2. In germline, CDR1 is SGHRS, CDR2 YFSETQ. CDR3 length: 15 residues. V dropped 2 bases and J dropped 4; count of bases not matched to a gene: 6. This CDR3 reads CASSFGLAGADTQYF. The CDR3 nucleotides are TGCGCCAGCAGCTTCGGCCTAGCGGGCGCAGATACGCAGTATTTT.

The V call is TRBV14, the J call TRBJ2-7, with 11 bases identical to TRBD2. Germline-derived CDR1 and CDR2 are SGHDN and FVKESK. V lost 3 bases to trimming and J lost 3 bases; unmatched junction nucleotides: 19. CDR3 size: 20 residues. The DNA of the CDR3 is TGTGCCAGCAGCCAGGAAATTCTAGCGGGAGGCCCCGCGATAGGCTACGAGCAGTACTTC. This encodes CASSQEILAGGPAIGYEQYF. Together with reference TRBV14 and TRBJ2-7, the CDR3 gives the full variable domain: EAGVTQFPSHSVIEKGQTVTLRCDPISGHDNLYWYRRVMGKEIKFLLHFVKESKQDESGMPNNRFLAERTGGTYSTLKVQPAELEDSGVYFCASSQEILAGGPAIGYEQYFGPGTRLTVT.

The rearrangement joins TRBV29-1 to TRBJ1-2, with a weak D call TRBD1 (5 bases). Germline lookup yields CDR1 SQVTM and CDR2 ANQGSEA. The CDR3 sequence is 14 residues long. V was trimmed by 7 bases and J by 2 bases, leaving 17 bases between them. The CDR3 DNA is TGCAGCGCTTTGGGGGGAGGGGACAACTATGGCTACACCTTC. Amino acids: CSALGGGDNYGYTF.

The chain links TRBV5-1 to TRBJ2-5; 8 nucleotides line up with TRBD1. The V segment lost 4 bases and the J segment 6 bases; nucleotides outside the gene matches: 8. The CDR3 spans 14 residues. Germline values: CDR1 SGHRS, CDR2 YFSETQ. DNA for the CDR3: TGCGCCAGCAGCCCAGAACAGGGGGTGAAGACCCAGTACTTC. It yields the protein CASSPEQGVKTQYF.

This clone has a single count. The chain joins TRBV5-1 to TRBJ1-2; possibly TRBD1 for D (6 bases). The CDR3 is 15 amino acids. Trimming took 4 bases from V and 5 from J, leaving 18 bases between them. Germline CDR1 reads SGHRS; CDR2 reads YFSETQ. The CDR3 region is CASSRGTGPGYGYTF. CDR3 bases: TGCGCCAGCAGCCGAGGTACAGGGCCTGGTTATGGCTACACCTTC.

The chain combines TRBV5-1 with TRBJ2-3; tentative D call: TRBD1 (6 bases). V shed 7 bases and J shed 5 bases, with 14 bases lying between them. CDR1 SGHRS and CDR2 YFSETQ come from the germline V gene. The CDR3 is made up of 13 amino acids. The CDR3: CASRAGDGDTQYF. The CDR3, as DNA: TGCGCCAGCCGGGCAGGGGATGGAGATACGCAGTATTTT.

This rearrangement joins TRBV19 to TRBJ2-7, with a possible D match to TRBD1 (6 bases). This CDR3 has 15 residues. Germline CDR1 LNHDA, CDR2 SQIVND (reference sequence). The V end lost 6 bases, the J end lost 5 bases, and 20 bases lay between the germline ends. The CDR3 reads CASSTLQGSGDEQYF. As DNA, the CDR3 is TGTGCCAGTAGCACTTTACAGGGTTCCGGGGACGAGCAGTACTTC.

The CDR3 is CASSWYRDTGELFF. CDR3 sequence (DNA): TGTGCCAGCAGTTGGTACAGAGACACCGGGGAGCTGTTTTTT. The rearrangement links TRBV6-5 to TRBJ2-2; no reliable D call. The CDR3 has 14 residues. Between the trimmed V and J ends, which lost 4 bases and 3 bases, there was a span of 9 bases. In germline, CDR1 is MNHEY, CDR2 SVGAGI.

The V call is TRBV15, the J call TRBJ2-7, with a possible D match to TRBD1 (6 bases). The CDR3 sequence is 13 residues long. The germline CDR1 and CDR2 sequences are LNHNV and YYDKDF (reference sequence). Trimming removed 2 bases from V and 2 bases from J, with 7 bases in between. In nucleotides, the CDR3 is TGTGCCACCAGCAGACAGGGGACCTACGAGCAGTACTTC. The encoded protein is CATSRQGTYEQYF.

The V call is TRBV18, the J call TRBJ2-6; 11 positions match TRBD1. V shed 6 bases and J 0 bases; nucleotides not matched to a gene: 4. Looked up from germline, CDR1 is KGHSH and CDR2 is LQKENI. There are 17 residues in the CDR3. DNA of the CDR3: TGTGCCAGCTCCGGACAGGGGGCGATCTCTGGGGCCAACGTCCTGACTTTC. Its translation is CASSGQGAISGANVLTF. The full variable domain, in which reference TRBV18 and TRBJ2-6 provide the parts outside the CDR3, is NAGVMQNPRHLVRRRGQEARLRCSPMKGHSHVYWYRQLPEEGLKFMVYLQKENIIDESGMPKERFSAEFPKEGPSILRIQQVVRGDSAAYFCASSGQGAISGANVLTFGAGSRLTVL.

The chain uses TRBV5-1 and TRBJ1-1; TRBD1 is a possible D gene (6 bases). The CDR3 has 14 amino acids. Germline V gene lookup returns CDR1 SGHRS and CDR2 YFSETQ. Trimming left V 0 bases short and J 4 bases short, with 10 bases between. CDR3 nucleotide sequence: TGCGCCAGCAGCTTGGGACAGGAAGGCACTGAAGCTTTCTTT. Its protein product is CASSLGQEGTEAFF.

This chain uses TRBV2 with TRBJ1-4; D may be TRBD1 (6 bases). The CDR3 extends over 15 amino acids. V was cut by 5 bases and J by 5 bases, with 15 bases left in between. In germline, CDR1 is SNHLY, CDR2 FYNNEI. The CDR3 DNA sequence: TGTGCCAGCAGTACTACCGGGGGGCCGAATGAAAAACTGTTTTTT. Translation gives CASSTTGGPNEKLFF. Supplemented by reference TRBV2 and TRBJ1-4, the full variable domain reads EPEVTQTPSHQVTQMGQEVILRCVPISNHLYFYWYRQILGQKVEFLVSFYNNEISEKSEIFDDQFSVERPDGSNFTLKIRSTKLEDSAMYFCASSTTGGPNEKLFFGSGTQLSVL.

The chain recombines TRBV5-1 with TRBJ1-1, with a tentative D call TRBD1 (5 bases). CDR3 length: 14 amino acids. The V end was cut by 6 bases, the J end by 1 base, with 13 bases between. Germline V gene sequence: CDR1 SGHRS, CDR2 YFSETQ. The CDR3 is CASTGGTKNTEAFF. CDR3 nucleotides: TGCGCCAGCACGGGGGGGACTAAGAACACTGAAGCTTTCTTT.

The chain joins TRBV19 to TRBJ1-5; the D gene is possibly TRBD1 (6 bases). Germline V lookup: CDR1 LNHDA, CDR2 SQIVND (reference sequence). V lost 8 bases and J lost 4, with 9 bases in between. The length of the CDR3 is 12 residues. The DNA of the CDR3 is TGTGCCAGTGGCAGGGGAAATCAGCCCCAGCATTTT. Protein product: CASGRGNQPQHF.

V usage is TRBV2 and J usage is TRBJ1-5; 8 bases fit TRBD1. V shed 3 bases, J shed 9 bases, and the junction held 10 bases outside the gene matches. This CDR3 has 15 amino acids. Per the germline V gene, CDR1 is SNHLY and CDR2 is FYNNEI. The CDR3 sequence: CASSEETGEIRPQHF. CDR3 DNA: TGTGCCAGCAGTGAGGAGACAGGGGAGATTAGGCCCCAGCATTTT.

This chain links TRBV18 with TRBJ1-4, with D possibly TRBD1 on 6 matching bases. V was shortened by 3 bases and J by 0 bases, with 14 bases between the two germline ends. CDR3 length: 17 residues. Germline V gives CDR1 KGHSH, CDR2 LQKENI. DNA of the CDR3: TGTGCCAGCTCACCTCGCGGACAGACTGCAACTAATGAAAAACTGTTTTTT. This codes for CASSPRGQTATNEKLFF. The whole variable domain, remainder taken from reference TRBV18 and TRBJ1-4, is NAGVMQNPRHLVRRRGQEARLRCSPMKGHSHVYWYRQLPEEGLKFMVYLQKENIIDESGMPKERFSAEFPKEGPSILRIQQVVRGDSAAYFCASSPRGQTATNEKLFFGSGTQLSVL.

The chain couples TRBV9 to TRBJ2-7; D may be TRBD2 (6 bases). V dropped 0 bases and J dropped 0 bases, with 7 bases sitting between them. CDR1 is SGDLS and CDR2 is YYNGEE in the germline V gene. The CDR3 has 14 amino acids. CDR3 DNA sequence: TGTGCCAGCAGCGTAGTCGGGAGCTCCTACGAGCAGTACTTC. Translated: CASSVVGSSYEQYF.

This sequence joins TRBV2 and TRBJ2-7; D may be TRBD1 (6 bases). Germline V CDR1 and CDR2: SNHLY, FYNNEI. Trimming removed 5 bases at V and 3 bases at J, with 14 bases between. The CDR3 loop spans 14 amino acids. CDR3 amino acids: CASSIGDTNYEQYF. CDR3 nucleotides: TGTGCCAGCAGTATCGGGGACACCAACTACGAGCAGTACTTC.

This clone was seen only once. V gene TRBV19 combines with J gene TRBJ1-2, with D hard to call. Germline-derived CDR1 and CDR2 are LNHDA and SQIVND (reference sequence). The CDR3 length is 17 residues. V lost 3 bases, J lost 2 bases, and 19 bases lay in between. The CDR3 bases are TGTGCCAGTAGTATTGTGGCGGTCCAGAAGATGAACTATGGCTACACCTTC. Its protein is CASSIVAVQKMNYGYTF.

This clone was recorded once. The genes are TRBV5-1 and TRBJ2-7; tentatively, D is TRBD2 (7 bases). Between the trimmed V and J ends, which lost 7 bases and 2 bases, there was a span of 16 bases. The germline gives CDR1 SGHRS, CDR2 YFSETQ. The CDR3 runs 14 residues. The CDR3 nucleotides are TGCGCCAGCCGGCCGAGGGGGGGCCCCTACGAGCAGTACTTC. Amino acid sequence: CASRPRGGPYEQYF. Looking up the rest from reference TRBV5-1 and TRBJ2-7 gives the full variable domain: KAGVTQTPRYLIKTRGQQVTLSCSPISGHRSVSWYQQTPGQGLQFLFEYFSETQRNKGNFPGRFSGRQFSNSRSEMNVSTLELGDSALYLCASRPRGGPYEQYFGPGTRLTVT.